A single sample is the source of the 19 T cell receptor beta chains below, sequenced in a study of metastatic and nonmetastatic thyroid tumors. TCRdb re-analyzed the PCR reads using MiXCR. The sample records fewer than 15,000 clones, about a quarter being singletons. Not a single patient had been given any form of treatment at any point before undergoing thyroid surgery. The sample was blood. The source is a female donor with papillary thyroid cancer or a benign thyroid nodule (not recorded which). Some clones in this sample may be carry-over from other donors' samples.

This clone was recorded a few times. The chain combines TRBV7-6 with TRBJ2-7; a possible D gene is TRBD2 (5 bases). This CDR3 contains 11 residues. The germline V and J ends were trimmed by 4 bases and 5 bases, with 6 bases remaining between them. Germline V gene sequence: CDR1 SGHVS, CDR2 FNYEAQ. Written as DNA, the CDR3 is TGTGCCAGCAGCTCCGGGAACGAGCAGTACTTC. Translated: CASSSGNEQYF.

This clone is labeled as medium-sized. J is TRBJ2-2 and V is TRBV28; no definite D call. The CDR3 runs 15 residues. From germline, CDR1 is MDHEN and CDR2 SYDVKM. Trimming stripped 2 bases from V and 7 bases from J, with 14 bases between. CDR3 sequence: CASSLRVVGFGELFF. The CDR3 DNA is TGTGCCAGCAGTTTACGGGTTGTGGGGTTCGGGGAGCTGTTTTTT.

About this clone: The CDR3 end shows no conserved phenylalanine or tryptophan, and so a read error is likely. It is unclear where the CDR3 begins or ends on the DNA, so no DNA is shown, and the CDR3 is as TCRdb lists it. This chain connects TRBV27 to TRBJ1-2; the table's D call, TRBD1, has no DNA check behind it. Counting both end residues, the CDR3 totals 8 amino acids. Germline loops: CDR1 MNHEY, CDR2 SMNVEV (reference sequence). The CDR3 protein is CAKEGGTS.

By sample fraction, this clone is medium-sized. The CDR3 reads CASSLVVGAEALHF. The CDR3 DNA reads as TGTGCCAGCAGTTTGGTGGTAGGGGCCGAAGCCCTCCACTTT. The chain joins TRBV27 to TRBJ1-6, with D possibly being TRBD1 (5 bases). V gave up 3 bases and J gave up 14 bases, with 17 bases separating them. CDR1 and CDR2 from the germline V gene are MNHEY and SMNVEV (reference sequence). There are 14 residues in the CDR3.

Sample share makes this clone medium-sized. The rearrangement joins TRBV6-1 to TRBJ2-2; the match to TRBD2 covers 9 bases. The germline V gene encodes CDR1 MNHNS and CDR2 SASEGT. The CDR3 sequence is 15 residues long. The trim removed 5 bases at V and 7 bases at J, leaving 8 bases unmatched. For the CDR3, the DNA is TGTGCCAGCAGTTCCGGACTAGCGATCGGCGGGGAGCTGTTTTTT. Its protein is CASSSGLAIGGELFF.

This clone appeared many times. The chain uses TRBV13 and TRBJ2-6; D is undetermined. The CDR3 contains 14 residues. Germline CDR1 reads PRHDT; CDR2 reads FYEKMQ (reference sequence). Trimming left V 1 base short and J 4 bases short, with 5 bases between. The CDR3 loop is CASSLESGANVLTF. The CDR3 DNA sequence: TGTGCCAGCAGCTTAGAATCGGGGGCCAACGTCCTGACTTTC.

Sample share makes this clone medium-sized. This rearrangement joins TRBV7-9 to TRBJ1-6; D is uncertain. Trimming cost V 5 bases and J 11 bases, with 10 bases left between them. This CDR3 region has 12 residues. Germline lookup yields CDR1 SEHNR and CDR2 FQNEAQ (reference sequence). Written as DNA, the CDR3 is TGTGCCAGCAGCCCCGGAGGGACACCCCTCCACTTT. Encoded protein: CASSPGGTPLHF.

By share of the sample, this clone is medium-sized. The V call is TRBV6-1, the J call TRBJ2-1; no clear D gene. Germline values: CDR1 MNHNS, CDR2 SASEGT. CDR3 length equals 13 residues. With 7 bases removed from V and 4 bases from J, the gap between germline ends came to 11 bases. The CDR3: CASNGPPYNEQFF. For the CDR3, the DNA is TGTGCCAGCAACGGCCCACCTTACAATGAGCAGTTCTTC.

This chain joins TRBV7-3 and TRBJ2-2; no firm D call. The CDR3 covers 13 residues. The germline V gene encodes CDR1 SGHTA and CDR2 FQGTGA. DNA for the CDR3: TGTTTCAGCAGCTTAGTAAACACCGGGGAGCTGTTTTTT. Encoded protein: CFSSLVNTGELFF.

At least ten counts were recorded for this clone. The V call is TRBV20-1, the J call TRBJ1-2, with TRBD1 identical over 9 bases. Trimming at V came to 6 bases and at J to 5 bases, leaving 7 bases not matched to a gene. Germline V gene data show CDR1 as DFQATT and CDR2 as SNEGSKA (reference sequence). The length of the CDR3 is 13 residues. CDR3 in amino acids: CSAPETGGYGYTF. The DNA for the CDR3 is TGCAGTGCCCCGGAGACAGGGGGGTATGGCTACACCTTC.

This chain links TRBV5-6 with TRBJ1-4; a possible D gene is TRBD1 (6 bases). Trimming cost V 0 bases and J 7 bases, with 13 bases left between them. CDR3 length: 15 amino acids. Per germline, CDR1 SGHDT and CDR2 YYEEEE. CDR3 coding DNA: TGTGCCAGCAGCTTGGTCGGGGCAGGGGTTGAAAAACTGTTTTTT. As protein: CASSLVGAGVEKLFF.

By share, this clone counts as medium-sized. The chain employs TRBV27 and TRBJ2-7; weak D call: TRBD2 (6 bases). The CDR3 is 15 amino acids. Germline lookup yields CDR1 MNHEY and CDR2 SMNVEV (reference sequence). V was cut by 6 bases and J by 2 bases, with 17 bases left in between. In nucleotides, the CDR3 is TGTGCCAGCAGCCAAGGGACGGGGGTAACCTACGAGCAGTACTTC. It is translated as CASSQGTGVTYEQYF.

At least ten counts were recorded for this clone. This chain uses TRBV20-1 with TRBJ1-2; D gene ambiguous. Trimming took off 4 bases at V and 5 bases at J, with 17 bases between the two ends. Per the germline V gene, CDR1 is DFQATT and CDR2 is SNEGSKA (reference sequence). CDR3 length equals 14 residues. Here the CDR3 DNA reads TGCAGTGCTACCCACGAGGTAGGGAATTATGGCTACACCTTC. This translates into CSATHEVGNYGYTF.

Sample share makes this clone medium-sized. This sequence joins TRBV27 and TRBJ2-1, with 12 bases that match TRBD2. CDR3 length: 14 amino acids. With V trimmed by 3 bases and J by 7 bases, 1 base remained unmatched. Germline V gene data show CDR1 as MNHEY and CDR2 as SMNVEV (reference sequence). CDR3 DNA: TGTGCCAGCAGTTTGACTAGCGGGAGTAATGAGCAGTTCTTC. This codes for CASSLTSGSNEQFF.

The chain joins TRBV11-2 to TRBJ2-7; possible D gene TRBD1, 6 bases. Per the germline V gene, CDR1 is SGHAT and CDR2 is FQNNGV. V was clipped by 5 bases and J by 2 bases, with 10 bases between them. CDR3 length: 13 amino acids. The CDR3: CASSVGTTYEQYF. Written as DNA, the CDR3 is TGTGCCAGCAGCGTCGGGACAACCTACGAGCAGTACTTC. Combining the CDR3 with reference TRBV11-2 and TRBJ2-7 gives the whole variable domain EAGVAQSPRYKIIEKRQSVAFWCNPISGHATLYWYQQILGQGPKLLIQFQNNGVVDDSQLPKDRFSAERLKGVDSTLKIQPAKLEDSAVYLCASSVGTTYEQYFGPGTRLTVT.

Many counts were recorded for this clone. This chain links TRBV11-2 with TRBJ2-7, with a tentative D call TRBD1 (6 bases). CDR1 is SGHAT and CDR2 is FQNNGV in the germline V gene. V was pared by 2 bases and J by 2 bases, with 13 bases between. The CDR3 loop spans 15 amino acids. The CDR3: CASSLSTQGTYEQYF. In DNA, the CDR3 is TGTGCCAGCAGCTTATCCACACAGGGTACCTACGAGCAGTACTTC.

This clone occurred many times. The chain employs TRBV20-1 and TRBJ2-3; 15 bases map to TRBD2. The junction had 8 bases not matched to a gene; V was cut back by 6 bases and J by 1 base. Germline V gene data show CDR1 as DFQATT and CDR2 as SNEGSKA (reference sequence). CDR3 size: 17 residues. The CDR3 DNA reads TGCAGTGCAAACCCATGGACTAGCGGGGGGGGCACAGATACGCAGTATTTT. It yields the protein CSANPWTSGGGTDTQYF.

The table lists this clone with a few counts. This rearrangement joins TRBV4-1 to TRBJ2-7; TRBD1 is a possible D gene (6 bases). CDR3 length equals 14 residues. Trimming left V 0 bases short and J 6 bases short, with 12 bases between. The germline V gene has CDR1 MGHRA and CDR2 YSYEKL. The CDR3 reads CASSQEGWGLEQYF. For the CDR3, the DNA is TGCGCCAGCAGCCAAGAGGGGTGGGGGCTCGAGCAGTACTTC.

The chain is built from TRBV20-1 and TRBJ1-1; 7 bases are shared with TRBD1. V lost 5 bases to trimming and J lost 1 base; unmatched junction nucleotides: 10. Germline-derived CDR1 and CDR2 are DFQATT and SNEGSKA (reference sequence). This CDR3 region has 15 residues. Written as DNA, the CDR3 is TGCAGTGCTTCGCCGCCAAGACAGGGGAACACTGAAGCTTTCTTT. Translated: CSASPPRQGNTEAFF.